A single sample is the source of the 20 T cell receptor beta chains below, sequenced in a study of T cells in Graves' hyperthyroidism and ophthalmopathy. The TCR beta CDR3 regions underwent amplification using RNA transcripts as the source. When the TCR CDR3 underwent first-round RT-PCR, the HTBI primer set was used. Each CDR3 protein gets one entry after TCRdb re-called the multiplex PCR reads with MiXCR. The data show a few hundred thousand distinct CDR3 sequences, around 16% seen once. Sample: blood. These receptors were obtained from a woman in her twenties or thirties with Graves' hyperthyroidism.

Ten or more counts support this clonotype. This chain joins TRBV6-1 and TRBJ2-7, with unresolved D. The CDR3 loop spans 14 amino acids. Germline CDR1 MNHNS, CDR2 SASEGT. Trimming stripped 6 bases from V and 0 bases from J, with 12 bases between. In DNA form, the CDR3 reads TGTGCCAGCAGGGCCCTGACGGCCTCCTACGAGCAGTACTTC. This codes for CASRALTASYEQYF.

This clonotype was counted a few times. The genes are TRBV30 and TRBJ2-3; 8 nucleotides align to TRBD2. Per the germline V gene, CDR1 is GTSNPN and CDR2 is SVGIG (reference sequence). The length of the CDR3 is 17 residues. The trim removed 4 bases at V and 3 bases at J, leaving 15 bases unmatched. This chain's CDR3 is CAWTPLHGTRGTDTQYF. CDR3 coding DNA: TGTGCCTGGACCCCCCTCCACGGGACTAGGGGGACAGATACGCAGTATTTT.

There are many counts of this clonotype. The CDR3 sequence is CASSVAENTGELFF. The CDR3 nucleotides read TGTGCCAGCAGTGTAGCGGAGAACACCGGGGAGCTGTTTTTT. The V call is TRBV28, the J call TRBJ2-2, with a possible D match to TRBD2 (6 bases). The CDR3 is made up of 14 amino acids. Trimming pared 5 bases from V and 1 base from J, leaving 8 bases between. Germline V lookup: CDR1 MDHEN, CDR2 SYDVKM.

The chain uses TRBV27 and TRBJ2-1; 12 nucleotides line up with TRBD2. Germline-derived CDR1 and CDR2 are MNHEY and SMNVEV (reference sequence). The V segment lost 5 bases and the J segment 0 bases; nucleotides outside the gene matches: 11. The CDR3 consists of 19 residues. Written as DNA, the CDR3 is TGTGCCAGCAGTCCAAGTCCCGGACTAGCGGGAAGCTCCTACAATGAGCAGTTCTTC. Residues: CASSPSPGLAGSSYNEQFF.

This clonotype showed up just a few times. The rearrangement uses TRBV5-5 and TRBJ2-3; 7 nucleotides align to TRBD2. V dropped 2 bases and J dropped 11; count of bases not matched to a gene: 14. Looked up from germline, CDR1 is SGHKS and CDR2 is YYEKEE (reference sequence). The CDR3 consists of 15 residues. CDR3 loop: CASSFGGSPSLRQYF. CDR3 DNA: TGTGCCAGCAGCTTCGGGGGGAGTCCCTCCCTTAGGCAGTATTTT. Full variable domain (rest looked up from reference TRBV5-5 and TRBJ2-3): DAGVTQSPTHLIKTRGQQVTLRCSPISGHKSVSWYQQVLGQGPQFIFQYYEKEERGRGNFPDRFSARQFPNYSSELNVNALLLGDSALYLCASSFGGSPSLRQYFGPGTRLTVL.

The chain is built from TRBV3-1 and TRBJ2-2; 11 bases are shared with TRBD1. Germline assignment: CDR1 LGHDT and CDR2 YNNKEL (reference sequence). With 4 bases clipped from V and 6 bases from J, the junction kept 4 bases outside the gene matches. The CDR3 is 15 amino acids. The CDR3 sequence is CASSRPGQGAGELFF. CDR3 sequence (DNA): TGTGCCAGCAGCCGACCGGGACAGGGGGCCGGGGAGCTGTTTTTT.

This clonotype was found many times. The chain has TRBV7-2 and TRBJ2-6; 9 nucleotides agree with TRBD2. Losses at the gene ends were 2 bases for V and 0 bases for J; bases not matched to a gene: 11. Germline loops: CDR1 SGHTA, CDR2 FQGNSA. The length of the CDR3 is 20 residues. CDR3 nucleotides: TGTGCCAGCAGCTTAAAGGCAGGTCTAGCGGGGCTCTCTGGGGCCAACGTCCTGACTTTC. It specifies CASSLKAGLAGLSGANVLTF.

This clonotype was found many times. The CDR3 sequence is CASSFFQNTEAFF. The CDR3, as DNA: TGTGCCAGCAGTTTTTTCCAGAACACTGAAGCTTTCTTT. The rearrangement links TRBV27 to TRBJ1-1, with no clear D. This CDR3 has 13 amino acids. Deletions cut 3 bases from V and 1 base from J, with 6 bases between. Germline V lookup: CDR1 MNHEY, CDR2 SMNVEV (reference sequence).

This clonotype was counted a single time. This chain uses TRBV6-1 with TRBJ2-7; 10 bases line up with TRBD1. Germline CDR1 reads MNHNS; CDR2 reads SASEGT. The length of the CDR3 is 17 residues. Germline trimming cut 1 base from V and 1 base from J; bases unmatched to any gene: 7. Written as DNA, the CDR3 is TGTGCCAGCAGTGAAGGGGGACAGGGGTTTCTGTCCTACGAGCAGTACTTC. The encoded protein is CASSEGGQGFLSYEQYF.

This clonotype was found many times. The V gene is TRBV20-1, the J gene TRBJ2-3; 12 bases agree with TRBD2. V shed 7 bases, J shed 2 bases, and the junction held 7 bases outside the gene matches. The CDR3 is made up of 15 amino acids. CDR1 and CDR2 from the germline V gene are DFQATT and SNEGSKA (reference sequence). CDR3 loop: CSGRGLAGYTDTQYF. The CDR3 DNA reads TGCAGTGGAAGAGGACTAGCGGGATACACAGATACGCAGTATTTT.

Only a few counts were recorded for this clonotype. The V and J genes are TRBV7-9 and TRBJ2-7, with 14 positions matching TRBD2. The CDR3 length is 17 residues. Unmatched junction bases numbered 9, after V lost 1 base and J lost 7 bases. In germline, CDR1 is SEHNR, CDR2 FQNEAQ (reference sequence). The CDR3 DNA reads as TGTGCCAGCAGCTTAGAGGGGACTAGCGGGGGCGTCGGGGAGCAGTACTTC. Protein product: CASSLEGTSGGVGEQYF.

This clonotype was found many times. The CDR3 loop is CAWTGLYGYTF. The CDR3, as DNA: TGTGCCTGGACGGGCCTCTATGGCTACACCTTC. This sequence joins TRBV30 and TRBJ1-2, with no clear D. This CDR3 is 11 amino acids long. The V and J ends lost 4 bases and 4 bases respectively, with 7 bases between them. Germline CDR1 reads GTSNPN; CDR2 reads SVGIG (reference sequence).

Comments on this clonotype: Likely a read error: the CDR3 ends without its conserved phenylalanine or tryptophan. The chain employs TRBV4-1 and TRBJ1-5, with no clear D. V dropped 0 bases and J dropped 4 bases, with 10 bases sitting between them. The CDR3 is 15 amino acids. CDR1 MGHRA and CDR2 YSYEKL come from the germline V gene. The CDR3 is CASSQDGQGNQPQHL. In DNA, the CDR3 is TGCGCCAGCAGCCAAGATGGCCAAGGGAATCAGCCCCAGCATCTT.

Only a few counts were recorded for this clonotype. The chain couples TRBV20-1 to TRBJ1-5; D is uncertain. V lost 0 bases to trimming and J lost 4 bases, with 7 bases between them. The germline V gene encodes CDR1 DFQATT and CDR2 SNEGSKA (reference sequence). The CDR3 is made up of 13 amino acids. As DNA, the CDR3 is TGCAGTGCTAGAGATCACGGTAATCAGCCCCAGCATTTT. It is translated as CSARDHGNQPQHF.

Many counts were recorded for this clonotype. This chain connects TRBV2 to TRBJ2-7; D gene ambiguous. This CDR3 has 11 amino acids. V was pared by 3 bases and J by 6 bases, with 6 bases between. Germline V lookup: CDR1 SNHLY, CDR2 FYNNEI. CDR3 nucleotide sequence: TGTGCCAGCAGTGAGGGAAGCGAGCAGTACTTC. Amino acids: CASSEGSEQYF.

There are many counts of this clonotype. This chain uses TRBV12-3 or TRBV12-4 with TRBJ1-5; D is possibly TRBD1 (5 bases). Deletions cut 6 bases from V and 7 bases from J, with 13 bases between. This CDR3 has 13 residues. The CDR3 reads CASSWVGEQPQHF. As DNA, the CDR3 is TGTGCCAGCAGCTGGGTGGGGGAGCAGCCCCAGCATTTT.

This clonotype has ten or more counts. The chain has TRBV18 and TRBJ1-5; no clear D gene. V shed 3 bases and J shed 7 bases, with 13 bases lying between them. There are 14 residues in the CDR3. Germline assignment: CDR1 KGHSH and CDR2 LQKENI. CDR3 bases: TGTGCCAGCTCACCTAATGAGGTGGGGCAGCCCCAGCATTTT. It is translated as CASSPNEVGQPQHF. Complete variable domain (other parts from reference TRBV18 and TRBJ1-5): NAGVMQNPRHLVRRRGQEARLRCSPMKGHSHVYWYRQLPEEGLKFMVYLQKENIIDESGMPKERFSAEFPKEGPSILRIQQVVRGDSAAYFCASSPNEVGQPQHFGDGTRLSIL.

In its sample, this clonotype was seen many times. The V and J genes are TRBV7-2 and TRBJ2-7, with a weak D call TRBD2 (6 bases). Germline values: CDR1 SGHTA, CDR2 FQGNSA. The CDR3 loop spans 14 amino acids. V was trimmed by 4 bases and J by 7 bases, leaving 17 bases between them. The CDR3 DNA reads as TGTGCCAGCAGCTACCGGGACTCGGGAAGGGAGCAGTACTTC. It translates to CASSYRDSGREQYF.

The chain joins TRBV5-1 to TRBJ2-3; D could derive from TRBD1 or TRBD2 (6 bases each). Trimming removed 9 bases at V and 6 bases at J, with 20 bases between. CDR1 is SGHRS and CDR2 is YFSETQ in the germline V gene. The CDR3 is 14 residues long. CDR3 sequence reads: CATTPGQGRDTQYF. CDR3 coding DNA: TGCGCCACTACCCCGGGCCAGGGGAGGGATACGCAGTATTTT.

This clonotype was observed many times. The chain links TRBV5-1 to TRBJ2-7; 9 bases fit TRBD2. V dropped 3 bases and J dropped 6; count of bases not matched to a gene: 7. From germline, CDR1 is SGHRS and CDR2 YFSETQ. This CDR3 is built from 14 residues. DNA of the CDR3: TGCGCCAGCAGCTCCGGGACTAGCAGCTTCGAGCAGTACTTC. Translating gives CASSSGTSSFEQYF.